The rows below give T cell receptor beta chains drawn from one sample of a study of T-cell reconstitution after alpha-beta-depleted transplantation in children. TCRdb itself ran the PCR reads through MiXCR, one entry per CDR3 protein. This table holds roughly 790,000 distinct CDR3 sequences, about 15% found once. The specimen was PBMCs, mostly from graft donor cells, collected 360 days after TCRalphabeta/CD19-depleted stem cell transplant. The receptors were sampled from a male patient aged 5 to 17 who had a stem cell transplant for acute lymphoblastic leukemia, so the T cells may come from the graft donor. The CDR3 runs from the conserved cysteine through the conserved F or W. The D gene is left open where the match is weak. The size entry is marked missing in some rows and otherwise reads once, few, many or a size class.

v_call	clone_size	d_call	j_call	cdr3_nt	cdr3_aa
TRBV9	-	-	TRBJ2-1	TGTGCCAGCAGCGTAGCCGATCACCCGACCAATGAGCAGTTCTTC	CASSVADHPTNEQFF
TRBV7-9	-	-	TRBJ2-1	TGTGCCAGCTTAGTGGCCCTCGGAGTGAATGAGCAGTTCTTC	CASLVALGVNEQFF
TRBV10-3	few	TRBD1	TRBJ2-7	TGTGCCATCAGTGAAATCGACAGGGGAAGGAACGAGCAGTACTTC	CAISEIDRGRNEQYF
TRBV2	few	-	TRBJ2-3	TGTGCCAGCATGTCAGACTGGGTAACCCACTTT	CASMSDWVTHF
TRBV24-1	few	-	TRBJ2-2	TGTGCCACCAGTGATTTCCCGAACACCGGGGAGCTGTTTTTT	CATSDFPNTGELFF
TRBV6-2/TRBV6-3	-	-	TRBJ1-2	TGTGCCAGCAGCCCCCTAGGACACACTAACTATGGCTACACCTTC	CASSPLGHTNYGYTF
TRBV5-1	-	TRBD1	TRBJ1-5	TGCGCCAGCAGCTATTGTCAGGGGGCAGGACGCAATCAGCCCCAGCATTTT	CASSYCQGAGRNQPQHF
TRBV7-2	few	-	TRBJ2-3	TGTGCCAGCAGCCCGGGACCGTACACAGATACGCAGTATTTT	CASSPGPYTDTQYF
TRBV18	-	-	TRBJ2-5	TGTGCCAGCTCACCACCGCAGGGCTTTCAAGAGACCCAGTACTTC	CASSPPQGFQETQYF
TRBV27	many	-	TRBJ2-7	TGTGCCAGTGGATTGTTTTACGAGCAGTACTTC	CASGLFYEQYF
TRBV7-2	few	-	TRBJ2-7	TGTGCCAGCAGCTTAAAGTATGCCTCCTACGAGCAGTACTTC	CASSLKYASYEQYF
TRBV20-1	few	-	TRBJ1-5	TGCAGTGGTTTAGGGGACAGCAATCAGCCCCAGCATTTT	CSGLGDSNQPQHF
TRBV5-1	many	-	TRBJ2-5	TGCGCCAGCAGCTTGGGGACCCTCGCGGGGCAAGAGACCCAGTACTTC	CASSLGTLAGQETQYF
TRBV20-1	many	TRBD1	TRBJ2-7	TGCAGTGCTGGGACAGGGATATACGAGCAGTACTTC	CSAGTGIYEQYF
TRBV11-2	few	TRBD2	TRBJ2-1	TGTGCCAGCAGCTTTTGGACTAGCGGGGGGGACAATGAGCAGTTCTTC	CASSFWTSGGDNEQFF
TRBV20-1	-	-	TRBJ2-7	TGCAGTGCTAGTAAGGGTGCCTACGAGCAGTACTTC	CSASKGAYEQYF
TRBV6-1	-	TRBD1	TRBJ2-6	TGTGCCAGCAGTGCCGGGACAGGGAGCTCTGGGGCCAACGTCCTGACTTTC	CASSAGTGSSGANVLTF
TRBV11-2	few	-	TRBJ1-1	TGTGCCAGCGGGGGCCCGAACACTGAAGCTTTCTTT	CASGGPNTEAFF
TRBV12-3/TRBV12-4	-	-	TRBJ2-5	TGTGCCAGCAGTGCCTCGGTCGAGACCCAGTACTTC	CASSASVETQYF
TRBV5-5	-	-	TRBJ2-7	TGTGCCAGCAGCTGGAGGCACGAGCAGTACTTC	CASSWRHEQYF
TRBV24-1	-	-	TRBJ1-2	TGTGCCACCAGTGACACAGGGACCTATGGCTACACCTTC	CATSDTGTYGYTF
TRBV6-2/TRBV6-3	-	-	TRBJ2-1	TGTGCCAGCAGGGGAACAGGGAGATCCTACAATGAGCAGTTCTTC	CASRGTGRSYNEQFF
TRBV5-1	-	-	TRBJ2-5	TGCGCCAGCAGCTCCGGACAGAAAGAGACCCAGTACTTC	CASSSGQKETQYF
TRBV10-3	-	-	TRBJ2-7	TGTGCCATCAGTCCGTTAGCGGACTTAACCTACGAGCAGTACTTC	CAISPLADLTYEQYF
TRBV29-1	few	-	TRBJ2-1	TGCAGCGTTGAATATGGCAACCTCTACTCCTACAATGAGCAGTTCTTC	CSVEYGNLYSYNEQFF
TRBV12-3/TRBV12-4	few	TRBD2	TRBJ2-7	TGTGCCAGCAGTTCCAGAGGACTAGGTCGGTACTTC	CASSSRGLGRYF
TRBV4-1	-	-	TRBJ2-3	TGCGCCAGCAGCAGAGGGGGGGAGTCGGGGGATACGCAGTATTTT	CASSRGGESGDTQYF
TRBV7-9	few	TRBD1	TRBJ2-1	TGTGCCAGCAGCTCGACAGGGCGCAATGAGCAGTTCTTC	CASSSTGRNEQFF
TRBV30	-	-	TRBJ1-2	TGTGCCTGGAGTGTACGGGGAGACTATGGCTACACCTTC	CAWSVRGDYGYTF
TRBV7-9	few	-	TRBJ2-1	TGTGCCAGCAGCTTAGCCATCGGTGTAGGTGAGCAGTTCTTC	CASSLAIGVGEQFF
TRBV4-1	-	TRBD1	TRBJ1-1	TGCGCCAGCAGCCAGATCAGGGGGGAGGAAGCTTTCTTT	CASSQIRGEEAFF
TRBV7-8	-	TRBD2	TRBJ2-5	TGTGCCAGCAGCAGACTAGCGGGAACCTTTAGGGAGACCCAGTACTTC	CASSRLAGTFRETQYF
TRBV5-1	few	TRBD2	TRBJ2-1	TGCGCCAGCAGCTTGGTTGGTGGGAGGGCCTTCAATGAGCAGTTCTTC	CASSLVGGRAFNEQFF
TRBV7-2	few	TRBD2	TRBJ2-7	TGTGCCAGCAGCTTTAGCGGACTAGCGGGAGGAAAGGCTAACCGTTTGAGGGAGCAGTACTTC	CASSFSGLAGGKANRLREQYF
TRBV20-1	few	TRBD1	TRBJ2-6	TGCAGTGCTAGACAGGGGGCCTCTGGGGCCAACGTCCTGACTTTC	CSARQGASGANVLTF
TRBV5-1	-	TRBD2	TRBJ2-1	TGCGCCAGCAGCTTGGACCCGGATAGCGGGAGGGCCGAAAATGAGCAGTTCTTC	CASSLDPDSGRAENEQFF
TRBV15	many	-	TRBJ2-7	TGTGCCACCAGCAGAGGGGCCGGACTTACGCGATACTACGAGCAGTATTTC	CATSRGAGLTRYYEQYF
TRBV6-1	-	TRBD1	TRBJ2-1	TGTGCCAGCTCCCGGGACAGGGGGATCGATGAGCAGTTCTTC	CASSRDRGIDEQFF
TRBV29-1	few	-	TRBJ1-3	TGCAGCGTTACAGGTTTCTCTGGAAACACCATATATTTT	CSVTGFSGNTIYF
TRBV5-5	-	-	TRBJ1-2	TGTGCCAGCAGCCCGACATCCACTATGGGCTACACCTTC	CASSPTSTMGYTF
TRBV5-1	few	TRBD2	TRBJ2-1	TGCGCCAGCAGCTGGCGGACTAGCGAGAACAATGAGCAGTTCTTC	CASSWRTSENNEQFF
TRBV7-8	few	TRBD2	TRBJ2-7	TGTGCCAGCAGCTTAGAGGGACTAGCGATTTCCTACGAGCAGTACTTC	CASSLEGLAISYEQYF
TRBV19	few	-	TRBJ2-7	TGTGCCAGTAGTATGACAGGCACAACCTACGAGCAGTACTTC	CASSMTGTTYEQYF
TRBV6-5	-	-	TRBJ2-1	TGTGCCAGCAGTAGAGGGTGGGGGGCGAATTACAATGAGCAGTTCTTC	CASSRGWGANYNEQFF
TRBV29-1	many	-	TRBJ2-1	TGCAGCTTTGACCCGGTAGCGGCCTACAATGAGCAGTTCTTC	CSFDPVAAYNEQFF